This T cell receptor (beta chain) was observed in a study of T cell changes during pregnancy in multiple sclerosis. TCRdb's table, derived via immunoSEQ multiplex PCR, lists solely in-frame clones and lacks some. Of some 41,000 clones listed, approximately 91% were seen once; the top ten hold around 0.5%. Sequencing was performed on CD4+ T cells from peripheral blood mononuclear cells, taken in the third trimester of pregnancy. The receptor was isolated from a female donor in good health, enrolled as a control in a pregnancy study.

CDR3 amino acids: CASSVTSGGSYEQYF. In DNA form, the CDR3 reads TGTGCCAGCAGCGTTACTAGCGGGGGCTCCTACGAGCAGTACTTC. The chain links TRBV9 to TRBJ2-7; TRBD2 matches at 11 bases. The CDR3 is 15 amino acids. Trimming took 2 bases from V and 0 from J; bases not matched to a gene: 1. Germline V lookup: CDR1 SGDLS, CDR2 YYNGEE.